The clone carrying this T cell receptor (beta chain) was picked up a small number of times. Its antigen is currently unknown. This CDR3 region has 13 residues. Trimming took 1 base from V and 1 from J, leaving 8 bases between them. Germline CDR1 is SQVTM and CDR2 is ANQGSEA. The sample belongs to a study of CD8+CD57+ T cells in acquired aplastic anemia. Study as a whole: Quantities of DNA derived from sorted CD4+ and CD8+ cells averaged approximately 3 ug.

The TCR beta profiling, which covered VDJ combination and CDR3 sequence, was carried out using genomic DNA as the template. TCRdb re-called the reads through MiXCR, storing one row per CDR3 protein. This sample has 200,000 or so distinct CDR3 sequences; 64% occur once, and the top ten carry 46%. Study-wide findings and caveats: Twenty-nine sequences, all CD8+ CDR3, were shared between patients and controls.

The sequenced material came from sorted CD4+, CD8+, or CD8+CD57+ T cells (not recorded which) from PBMCs. This chain uses TRBV29-1 with TRBJ2-7; D is ambiguous. This TCR was sampled from a human donor with severe aplastic anemia or a healthy control (not recorded which). CDR3 residues: CSVEGGRSYEQYF. DNA of the CDR3: TGCAGCGTTGAAGGGGGAAGATCCTACGAGCAGTACTTC.